The subject of this entry is one T cell receptor beta chain. The V and J ends lost 1 base and 0 bases respectively, with 8 bases between them. Germline CDR1 is SGDLS and CDR2 is YYNGEE. The CDR3 extends over 14 amino acids. These data originate in a study of blood T cell repertoires in COVID-19. For the study at large: Both acute and convalescent COVID-19 samples were obtained from the United States, Italy and Spain. The cDNA or gDNA used as material had been derived from T cells, B-cell-depleted T cells, or PBMCs.

In the original processing: Using reference gene primer amplification, nucleated cell counts were estimated. Produced via immunoSEQ multiplex PCR; TCRdb's table is partial and in-frame only. That table gives V, J and clone size, and the DNA gave D and trimming. The sample has about 300,000 clones; about 82% are singletons. The specimen sequenced was peripheral blood. The chain has TRBV9 and TRBJ2-7, with D uncertain. This TCR came from a woman aged 45-59 years with acute or convalescent COVID-19. CDR3 loop: CASSVLSSSYEQYF. CDR3 nucleotide sequence: TGTGCCAGCAGCGTACTATCTAGCTCCTACGAGCAGTACTTC.